Sequencing of this T cell receptor (beta chain) was carried out in a study of cytomegalovirus exposure and HLA in healthy donors (TCRdb year 2017). In the study overall: In an earlier analysis of several hundred of the donors, 276 Gb of sequence data and just under 120 million unique TCR beta sequences from about 179 million T cells were reported. Of the roughly 390 genotyped donors, 70% to 90% were placed in the genetic ancestry cluster associated with self-reported Caucasian donors. A later analysis re-examined previously published TCR beta repertoires from 500 to 700 donors and added high-resolution HLA genotyping to investigate patterns of TCR occurrence. Alongside the repertoire data, information on donor age, sex, ethnicity and CMV serostatus was compiled. Across about 370 genotyped donors of the cohort, an average of approximately 240,000 unique TCR beta nucleotide sequences per donor were sequenced, and roughly 18% of those sequences were non-productive. The aim of the study was to test whether cataloging public T cell receptors could identify signatures of past pathogen exposure. Typing coverage differed by locus: A, B, C, DRB1 and DQB1 were typed in about 620-640 donors, DQA1 in about 500, DPA1 in 600 to 610, and DPB1 in 450 to 490. The T cell repertoires of 666 subjects were profiled by immunosequencing and related to cytomegalovirus serostatus. A later genetic analysis took genome-wide SNP genotypes for about 55% of the 666 donors and used that subset as a discovery cohort. Along with the roughly 670-subject first cohort, a separate validation cohort of over a hundred different subjects was used. The study combined high-throughput TCR immunosequencing, statistical association of individual TCRs with disease status, and machine learning to predict cytomegalovirus infection status. Class I and class II HLA loci were covered by the typing at four-digit resolution. All discovery cohort repertoires had been generated on a single sequencing platform. Because of strong linkage in the cohort, roughly 5 DR-DQ haplotypes were treated as single units for association and clustering. In an earlier analysis of roughly 600 of the donors, high-throughput TCR beta sequencing was used to judge whether each TCR beta V gene segment behaved as functional or pseudogenic. About 280 gigabases of sequencing data and around 80 million unique TCR sequences made up an early release that covered about 640 HLA-typed donors. In the later analysis, no new phenotypic data were used to find candidate immune exposures; instead, reliance was placed on TCR beta sequences and their occurrence across donors. What the authors observed across the whole study: A cluster of highly shared sequence variants was judged likely to be a technical artifact of the sequencing pipeline. According to the authors, the approach could potentially be generalized to other disease states and immunological phenotypes. Some IMGT-functional V segments, including TRBV6-2 and TRBV6-3, could not be told apart with the 87-base-pair reads, so those segments were excluded. The study gave a list of over 150 TCR beta chains associated with cytomegalovirus. A later analysis found that TCR association rates varied across HLA loci, with DRB1 alleles showing the most associated TCRs and HLA-C alleles the fewest. In an earlier analysis of 587 of the donors, most TCR beta V segments appeared in productive rearrangements about 87% or about 30% of the time, broadly matching IMGT annotations. A later genetic analysis associated a missense DCLRE1C variant with V-gene and J-gene trimming of TCR beta chains, and an independent cohort replicated the association. Compared with equally common non-associated chains, HLA-associated TCR beta chains in a later analysis were more clonally expanded and had lower generation probabilities. A further reported finding was that TCR beta sequences accurately predicted the HLA-A and HLA-B alleles for most subjects in the first cohort. According to a later analysis, most CMV-associated TCR beta chains appeared to be HLA-restricted, and the HLA associations seemed to be driven largely by CMV exposure. A few of the identified cytomegalovirus-associated TCR beta chains were confirmed in vitro to be specific for cytomegalovirus antigens. Presence/absence analyses assumed roughly uniform sequencing depth across donors, an assumption that may not hold. Correlated functional status among segregating V segments might reflect linkage disequilibrium, but an unknown experimental factor could not be ruled out. Most TCR sequences were seen in very few donors, while some public TCRs were found in many individuals. CMV serostatus was the only immune exposure information available for the cohort. Cytomegalovirus status was reported to be diagnosed by the classifier with high specificity and sensitivity in both the original and validation cohorts. A later genetic analysis reported fewer N-insertions in productive TCRs among donors in an Asian-associated ancestry cluster than the roughly 700-donor mean. Several of the top co-occurrence clusters appeared to be linked to parvovirus B19, influenza, CMV and Epstein-Barr virus, according to a later analysis. Because HLA typing was missing for some donors at each locus, association tests included only the typed subset. The earlier analysis of 587 of the donors excluded about 16 rarely observed V segments, including chromosome 9 orphons, because counts were too low. In this cohort, only TCR beta chains were sequenced, and detectable features were limited by the absence of alpha or paired-chain data. When HLA alleles, especially DR and DQ, strongly co-occurred, TCR associations were difficult to assign to individual alleles. At a false discovery rate of 0.05, a later analysis linked about 16,000 TCR beta sequences to specific HLA alleles.

The CDR3, cysteine through phenylalanine, is 10 amino acids long. Here the CDR3 DNA is all that survives: 30 bases in frame from base 1. Looking up the germline V gene yields CDR1 SNHLY and CDR2 FYNNEI. The V end loses 10 bases and the J end loses 10 bases, and a stretch of 11 bases separates them. Notes on this clone: What this receptor recognizes is not known. Per-base quality was not reported, and no clone a single base away is much larger than it.

The cohort comprised 550 to 700 healthy bone marrow donors. At the time of sampling, all cohort members were nominally healthy, though unrecorded immune exposures were likely present. The donor tested CMV seropositive and was one of the 289 seropositive cohort members. Each donor provided a peripheral blood sample, and peripheral blood mononuclear cells were used for TCR beta sequencing. Genomic DNA extraction from the blood cell samples was performed with the Qiagen DNeasy Blood Extraction Kit. The library was obtained by the immunoSEQ multiplex PCR assay. The multiplex PCR relied on a mix of 60 forward primers for TCR Vbeta segments and 13 reverse primers for TCR Jbeta segments. A multiplex PCR assay on genomic DNA amplified the CDR3 region of rearranged TCR beta genes. The amplified TCR beta libraries were sequenced on the Illumina HiSeq System as 87-base-pair reads. As for the original processing: Across the roughly 670 repertoires, a later analysis counted roughly 84 million unique TCR beta chains, 9.5 million to 13 million of which were shared by at least two donors. A nearest-neighbor algorithm error-corrected the raw reads and collapsed the reads into unique sequences, merging closely related sequences to remove PCR and sequencing errors. Alignment of CDR3 sequences to IMGT reference sequences was used to assign V, D and J gene segments. For a sequence to be retained, at least a six-nucleotide match to both a V gene segment and a J gene segment was required. Rearrangements were classified as productive when the CDR3 lacked stop codons and remained in frame with V and J, and all other rearrangements were classified as non-productive. Following IMGT convention, CDR3 was defined as the stretch from the second conserved V-encoded cysteine up to the conserved J-encoded phenylalanine. The earlier analysis of about 560 of the donors excluded any sequence lacking an unambiguous match to a single V gene segment. An earlier analysis of about 590 of the donors classified V segments as functional when productive rearrangements were above 56.7% and as segregating when the standard deviation between donors was above 5%. A statistical classification framework was built to diagnose cytomegalovirus status from the catalog of TCR beta chain sequences. V and J gene assignment, in a later analysis, came from comparing TCR nucleotide sequences with IMGT/GENE-DB human TR gene sequences. A later analysis assigned CDR3 sequences and most-parsimonious VDJ recombination scenarios with the TCRdist pipeline. A later analysis defined each TCR beta chain by its CDR3 amino acid sequence plus V-gene family, and excluded reads lacking a unique V-gene family. A later analysis removed nearly 600 highly shared, low-generation-probability nucleotide sequences to deal with suspected cross-contamination and a sequencing artifact. For each public chain, a later analysis derived a clonal expansion index from normalized ranks of inferred template counts within each repertoire. Generation probabilities in a later analysis came from a VDJ recombination model fitted to out-of-frame rearrangements, and those results were checked against IGoR. In a later analysis, TCR-TCR, TCR-HLA and TCR-CMV co-occurrence was scored with hypergeometric tests, and a repertoire-size bias correction was applied to TCR pairs. In a later analysis, false discovery rates were estimated by permuting HLA or CMV assignments 20 times. In a later analysis, co-occurring TCRs were grouped using DBSCAN, with TCRdist sequence similarity added in when clustering inside HLA-allele-positive subsets. Co-occurrence clustering excluded repertoires with fewer than 30,000 or more than 120,000 public chains, plus five with anomalous nucleotide sharing. TCRdb obtained this table from immuneACCESS and retained in-frame rearrangements with V and J assigned. These tables miss some clones; where compared with another copy, unresolved V genes account for less than half of the shortfall, and the remainder is unexplained. That table gives V, J and clone size, and the DNA gave D and trimming. The sample contains about 130,000 clones, roughly 74% of them found a single time. More than 6% of the sample is held by the ten biggest clonotypes.

The specimen was PBMCs. The chain couples TRBV2 to TRBJ2-1; too little of a D gene remains to name it. The receptor was isolated from a middle-aged man in good health and CMV-seropositive. In nucleotides, the sequence is TGTGCCATTGGAGCCCGGGAGCAGTTCTTC. Its coded protein is CAIGAREQFF.